Each of the 10 T cell receptor beta chains below was sequenced from the same sample in a study of blood T cell repertoires in COVID-19. Produced via immunoSEQ multiplex PCR; TCRdb's table is partial and in-frame only. The sample lists roughly 250,000 clones, about 80% occurring once. The sample was peripheral blood. The receptors originated from a person aged 65 to 85 with COVID-19, enrolled during active disease.

This CDR3 reads CASSQRQGAGQPQHF. The CDR3 DNA is TGTGCCAGCTCACAAAGACAGGGGGCAGGTCAGCCCCAGCATTTT. V and J are TRBV18 and TRBJ1-5; 10 bases align to TRBD1. Per germline, CDR1 KGHSH and CDR2 LQKENI. The ends lost 4 bases at V and 6 bases at J; junction bases unmatched: 6. This CDR3 has 15 residues.

This sequence joins TRBV18 and TRBJ2-5; D is perhaps TRBD2 (6 bases). Trimming took 3 bases from V and 4 from J, leaving 12 bases between them. From germline, CDR1 is KGHSH and CDR2 LQKENI. The length of the CDR3 is 14 residues. The CDR3 nucleotides read TGTGCCAGCTCACCTTCGGTGGGAGGAGAGACCCAGTACTTC. Protein sequence: CASSPSVGGETQYF.

This clone was counted a single time. The CDR3 loop is CASSYSSGRAAGELFF. The CDR3 DNA follows: TGTGCCAGCAGTTACTCTAGCGGGAGGGCCGCCGGGGAGCTGTTTTTT. The chain is built from TRBV6-5 and TRBJ2-2, with 11 bases fitting TRBD2. V shed 0 bases and J 6 bases; nucleotides not matched to a gene: 3. The CDR3 totals 16 residues. CDR1 is MNHEY and CDR2 is SVGAGI in the germline V gene.

This chain uses TRBV11-1 with TRBJ1-2, with D possibly TRBD1 on 5 matching bases. This CDR3 comprises 15 residues. Trimming stripped 5 bases from V and 0 bases from J, with 13 bases between. CDR1 and CDR2 from the germline V gene are SGHAT and FQDESV (reference sequence). CDR3 nucleotides: TGTGCCAGCAGCCCCCACAGGAGTTCTAACTATGGCTACACCTTC. The encoded protein is CASSPHRSSNYGYTF.

The V gene is TRBV5-1, the J gene TRBJ2-7; 7 bases match TRBD1. J was trimmed by 3 bases and V by 3 bases; bases with no gene match: 6. Germline CDR1 and CDR2: SGHRS and YFSETQ. CDR3 size: 14 residues. CDR3 loop: CASSWGTVVYEQYF. The DNA for the CDR3 is TGCGCCAGCAGCTGGGGGACAGTAGTCTACGAGCAGTACTTC.

V is TRBV4-1 and J is TRBJ1-1; no definite D call. Trimming cost V 0 bases and J 1 base, with 12 bases left between them. Germline CDR1 and CDR2: MGHRA and YSYEKL. The CDR3 contains 16 residues. In DNA, the CDR3 is TGCGCCAGCAGCCAAGATCGGTGGGCCCAGAACACTGAAGCTTTCTTT. This sequence encodes CASSQDRWAQNTEAFF.

This chain uses TRBV4-3 with TRBJ1-2; TRBD1 matches 11 bases. Germline V lookup: CDR1 LGHNA, CDR2 YSLEER. The CDR3 covers 16 residues. V lost 6 bases to trimming and J lost 3 bases; unmatched junction nucleotides: 9. This chain's CDR3 is CASRNRDRGVYYGYTF. As DNA, the CDR3 is TGCGCCAGCAGAAACCGGGACAGGGGGGTATACTATGGCTACACCTTC.

Only one count was recorded for this clone. The chain combines TRBV28 with TRBJ1-1, with D unclear. The ends were cut back, 8 bases at V and 0 bases at J, with 10 bases in the middle. Germline V gene sequence: CDR1 MDHEN, CDR2 SYDVKM. CDR3 size: 13 residues. CDR3 DNA sequence: TGTGCCAGCCGAAAGGCGGTGAACACTGAAGCTTTCTTT. This sequence encodes CASRKAVNTEAFF.

This clone was detected a few times. The chain combines TRBV7-6 with TRBJ1-3, with D uncertain. Trimming left V 5 bases short and J 3 bases short, with 14 bases between. The CDR3 has 15 amino acids. CDR1 and CDR2 (germline): SGHVS, FNYEAQ. For the CDR3, the DNA is TGTGCCAGCAGCCGAAACGGAGGGCTTGGAAACACCATATATTTT. Amino acids: CASSRNGGLGNTIYF. The complete variable domain, with remaining parts taken from reference TRBV7-6 and TRBJ1-3, reads GAGVSQSPRYKVTKRGQDVALRCDPISGHVSLYWYRQALGQGPEFLTYFNYEAQQDKSGLPNDRFSAERPEGSISTLTIQRTEQRDSAMYRCASSRNGGLGNTIYFGEGSWLTVV.

This clone occurred a few times. V usage is TRBV5-6 and J usage is TRBJ1-6; 8 positions agree with TRBD1. This CDR3 is built from 15 residues. Germline values: CDR1 SGHDT, CDR2 YYEEEE. Trimming removed 3 bases from V and 6 bases from J; junction bases left unmatched: 5. The CDR3 is CASSSTGASNSPLHF. The CDR3 DNA follows: TGTGCCAGCAGCTCGACAGGGGCGAGTAATTCACCCCTCCACTTT.